This T cell receptor beta chain stems from a study of blood T cell repertoires in COVID-19. Profiling relied on immunoSEQ multiplex PCR, and the TCRdb table lists in-frame clones only, not all of them. Of about 59,000 clones detected, 90% to 95% appear once; the ten largest clones hold around 9.4%. J gave up 2 bases and V 7 bases, and 5 bases lay outside the gene matches. Germline CDR1 is MDHEN and CDR2 is SYDVKM. There are 14 residues in the CDR3. The sequence derives from a human donor in a cohort sampled during active COVID-19. What was sequenced was peripheral blood. The V and J genes are TRBV28 and TRBJ2-3, with 8 nucleotides matching TRBD2. The CDR3 is CASTGAGVTDTQYF. In nucleotides, the CDR3 is TGTGCCAGCACCGGAGCGGGGGTCACAGATACGCAGTATTTT.